These 6 T cell receptor beta chains were sequenced from one sample in a study of cytotoxic CD8 clonotypes in ibrutinib-treated CLL. Profiling relied on immunoSEQ multiplex PCR, and the TCRdb table lists in-frame clones only, not all of them. Of about 140,000 clones in the sample, 80% were seen once. The sequencing used PBMCs, collected after 36 months of ibrutinib treatment. The receptors here all came from a human donor with chronic lymphocytic leukemia.

The chain joins TRBV11-3 to TRBJ1-2, with D uncertain. The germline V and J ends were trimmed by 5 bases and 3 bases, with 19 bases remaining between them. There are 16 residues in the CDR3. Germline V gene lookup returns CDR1 SGHNT and CDR2 YENEEA. In nucleotides, the CDR3 is TGTGCCAGCAGCCAAAACCTGGGCGGGAGTGACTATGGCTACACCTTC. The encoded protein is CASSQNLGGSDYGYTF.

The V gene is TRBV25-1, the J gene TRBJ2-3; no reliable D call. CDR3 length equals 14 residues. The germline V gene has CDR1 MGHDK and CDR2 SYGVNS. The V end lost 1 base, the J end lost 10 bases, and 15 bases lay between the germline ends. CDR3 residues: CASSESYPVGAQYF. For the CDR3, the DNA is TGTGCCAGCAGTGAATCTTATCCGGTGGGTGCGCAGTATTTT.

The chain is built from TRBV6-1 and TRBJ2-7, with D unclear. This CDR3 is 13 amino acids long. V was cut by 0 bases and J by 6 bases, with 9 bases left in between. Germline CDR1 reads MNHNS; CDR2 reads SASEGT. The chain's CDR3 is CASSEAPPREQYF. The DNA for the CDR3 is TGTGCCAGCAGTGAAGCCCCCCCTCGCGAGCAGTACTTC.

J is TRBJ2-3 and V is TRBV7-2, with TRBD2 identical over 10 bases. The ends lost 5 bases at V and 6 bases at J; junction bases unmatched: 8. There are 15 residues in the CDR3. Germline V gene data show CDR1 as SGHTA and CDR2 as FQGNSA. The DNA of the CDR3 is TGTGCCAGCAGCGCGACTAGCGGGTGGTGGGATACGCAGTATTTT. Encoded protein: CASSATSGWWDTQYF.

V gene TRBV19 combines with J gene TRBJ1-2, with 10 bases lining up with TRBD1. CDR3 length equals 17 residues. Germline V CDR1 and CDR2: LNHDA, SQIVND (reference sequence). J was trimmed by 4 bases and V by 0 bases; bases with no gene match: 8. The CDR3 DNA is TGTGCCAGTAGTATAGATCCCCGGGACAGGGGCACCTATGGCTACACCTTC. Translating gives CASSIDPRDRGTYGYTF.

A remark on this clone: Other DNA variants within this sample encode the same CDR3. This chain connects TRBV7-8 to TRBJ1-1; D unresolved. V dropped 5 bases and J dropped 0 bases, with 10 bases sitting between them. In germline, CDR1 is SGHVS, CDR2 FQNEAQ. The CDR3 covers 14 residues. CDR3 amino acids: CASSPRTVNTEAFF. CDR3 nucleotide sequence: TGTGCCAGCAGCCCCCGGACGGTGAACACTGAAGCTTTCTTT. Looking up the rest from reference TRBV7-8 and TRBJ1-1 gives the full variable domain: GAGVSQSPRYKVAKRGQDVALRCDPISGHVSLFWYQQALGQGPEFLTYFQNEAQLDKSGLPSDRFFAERPEGSVSTLKIQRTQQEDSAVYLCASSPRTVNTEAFFGQGTRLTVV.